This paragraph reports one T cell receptor (beta chain). The table lists this clone with a count of one. The clone's antigen remains unknown. Base quality data are lacking; no much larger clone is found one base away. This specimen comes from a study of cytotoxic CD8 clonotypes in ibrutinib-treated CLL (dated by TCRdb to the early 2020s). A note on the overall study: The cohort was composed of around twelve relapsed/refractory and about 15 treatment-naive patients; IGHV unmutated status was identified in about 17 patients. Samples at response were collected after a median of about 12 months of treatment, with a range of roughly 6 to 40 months. An average of 255,043 productive templates and tens of thousands of productive rearrangements was obtained per sample. Cryopreserved peripheral blood mononuclear cells were obtained prior to treatment, at the time of response, and at either disease progression or sustained remission. Patients were still on ibrutinib when every remission and progressive disease sample was collected. Of the roughly 90 participants in the trial, about two dozen had longitudinal samples available. Responses were partial in 24 patients and complete in 2; after median 68 months follow-up, roughly 14 stayed in remission and around 12 progressed. Study-wide conclusions, independent of this receptor: Public clonotypes were rare and either shrank or stayed stable during treatment, and the rise in clonality at ibrutinib response reflected expansion of private clonotypes. Baseline clonality exceeded that of age-matched healthy donors and correlated strongly with circulating CD8+ T-cell counts. Lymph node repertoires were not examined, and the timing of sampling was not matched between patients in sustained remission and those whose disease progressed. Clonality increased at ibrutinib response, stayed stable in sustained remission, and fell back toward baseline at progression.

A MiSeq instrument was used for deep resolution sequencing, which targeted depths ranging from 1 in 1 million up to 1 in 200,000 T cells, with coverage averaging 10x for each clonotype. The immunoSEQ hsTCRB Kit was used to generate the TCR beta libraries. In the authors' own workflow: Data were analyzed with ImmunoSEQ Data Assistant and ImmunoSEQ Analyzer, with V, D and J genes assigned per IMGT definitions. Clonality, which ranges from 0 to 1, was calculated as one minus the normalized Shannon entropy of productive rearrangement frequencies. Only overrepresented clonotypes making up at least 0.05% of each patient's repertoire were included in the public clonotype analysis. Around 12 age-matched healthy donor repertoires from immuneACCESS were used as controls for clonality. Entries here come from immuneACCESS through TCRdb and include only in-frame sequences with V and J called. Some clones fail to appear in such tables; in the studies checked, an unresolved V gene covers under half of the shortfall, and the cause of the remainder is unknown. Clonal size and the V and J genes are those of that table, whereas D and trimming came from the DNA. In all, the sample holds 200,000 or so clones, and 75% to 80% of those were seen once. Approximately 10% of the sample goes to the ten largest clones.

What the time point label conveys for this sample: about a year on ibrutinib. For TCR beta library preparation, around 2 micrograms of genomic DNA were isolated from cryopreserved PBMCs. Longitudinal blood samples from CLL patients receiving ibrutinib monotherapy were subjected to high-throughput TCR beta sequencing. The patients took part in an open-label, single-center phase 2 trial of ibrutinib monotherapy. From the cysteine up to the phenylalanine, the CDR3 has a length of 14 residues. Only the CDR3 DNA is retained, 42 bases long and in frame from the first base. The germline V gene specifies ENHRY as CDR1 and SYGVKD as CDR2. V and J are trimmed by 6 bases and 9 bases, and the gene matches miss 4 bases of the junction.

This receptor was taken from a human donor with chronic lymphocytic leukemia. The chain employs TRBV10-3 and TRBJ1-6; 11 bases in between match TRBD1. Material: PBMCs, obtained after 12 months of ibrutinib treatment. The nucleotide sequence reads TGTGCCATCAGAACGGGACAGGGGGGTTCACCCCTCCACTTT. The resulting protein is CAIRTGQGGSPLHF.